This passage covers 18 T cell receptor beta chains from one sample sequenced in a study of Graves' ophthalmopathy and Graves' hyperthyroidism. TCR beta CDR3 regions were amplified from RNA transcripts. HTBI primers primed a first-round RT-PCR, and a second-round multiplex PCR followed. Each CDR3 protein is one row after TCRdb ran MiXCR on the multiplex PCR reads. The sample holds about 700,000 distinct CDR3 sequences; roughly two fifths are singletons and the top ten take 44%. Sequenced sample: peripheral blood. The receptors shown here come from an adult man with Graves' ophthalmopathy.

The chain joins TRBV9 to TRBJ1-1; D is ambiguous. Germline CDR1 and CDR2: SGDLS and YYNGEE. V shed 4 bases and J shed 5 bases, with 12 bases lying between them. This CDR3 region has 13 residues. CDR3 nucleotides: TGTGCCAGCAGCCATTCCCCGGGGACTGAAGCTTTCTTT. Its protein is CASSHSPGTEAFF.

The CDR3 region is CASSVGGLNSPLHF. CDR3 nucleotides: TGTGCCAGCAGCGTGGGGGGGCTGAATTCACCCCTCCACTTT. The V and J genes are TRBV7-2 and TRBJ1-6, with D perhaps TRBD1 (6 bases). The CDR3 contains 14 residues. The V gene's germline CDR1 is SGHTA and CDR2 FQGNSA. V was clipped by 5 bases and J by 7 bases, with 12 bases between them. The entire variable domain, with the rest obtained from reference TRBV7-2 and TRBJ1-6, is as follows: GAGVSQSPSNKVTEKGKDVELRCDPISGHTALYWYRQSLGQGLEFLIYFQGNSAPDKSGLPSDRFSAERTGGSVSTLTIQRTQQEDSAVYLCASSVGGLNSPLHFGNGTRLTVT.

The V gene is TRBV10-3, the J gene TRBJ1-2; D is uncertain. Trimming removed 11 bases at V and 6 bases at J, with 19 bases between. Germline V CDR1 and CDR2: ENHRY, SYGVKD. The CDR3 length is 13 residues. This chain's CDR3 is CAWSPWVSDGYTF. DNA of the CDR3: TGTGCCTGGAGTCCCTGGGTTTCGGATGGCTACACCTTC.

This clonotype was counted once. This chain uses TRBV7-8 with TRBJ2-5, with 11 bases identical to TRBD2. Germline loops: CDR1 SGHVS, CDR2 FQNEAQ. Trimming at V came to 2 bases and at J to 2 bases, leaving 7 bases not matched to a gene. The CDR3 contains 17 residues. In DNA form, the CDR3 reads TGTGCCAGCAGCTTAAGGGCGGGGACTAGCGGACAAGAGACCCAGTACTTC. Its protein product is CASSLRAGTSGQETQYF.

There are many counts of this clonotype. The chain employs TRBV5-1 and TRBJ1-2; 10 positions agree with TRBD1. The germline gives CDR1 SGHRS, CDR2 YFSETQ. Trimming took 5 bases from V and 4 from J; bases not matched to a gene: 8. The CDR3 runs to 15 residues. CDR3 loop: CASSKGQGSGYGYTF. The CDR3 coding sequence is TGCGCCAGCAGTAAGGGACAGGGGAGCGGCTATGGCTACACCTTC.

The DNA for the CDR3 is TGCGCCAGCCACAGGGACAGGGCTGTTCATGAGCAGTTCTTC. The encoded protein is CASHRDRAVHEQFF. This rearrangement joins TRBV10-2 to TRBJ2-5; 9 positions agree with TRBD1. The J call may be wrong; the DNA end is better matched by TRBJ2-1. CDR1 and CDR2 from the germline V gene are WSHSY and SAAADI. The CDR3 has 14 amino acids.

The chain couples TRBV12-3 or TRBV12-4 to TRBJ1-1; the D is unclear. The CDR3 extends over 13 amino acids. Written as DNA, the CDR3 is TGTGCTAGTGGTTCTACACTGAACACTGAAGCTTTCTTT. Residues: CASGSTLNTEAFF.

The J gene is TRBJ2-7, the V gene TRBV20-1; 8 bases agree with TRBD2. V lost 0 bases and J lost 5; bases outside the gene matches: 9. This CDR3 region has 15 residues. CDR1 is DFQATT and CDR2 is SNEGSKA in the germline V gene (reference sequence). The DNA for the CDR3 is TGCAGTGCTAGAGATTTTGCGGGGGGCTTGGACGAGCAGTACTTC. It is translated as CSARDFAGGLDEQYF.

About this clonotype itself: The conserved final phenylalanine or tryptophan is absent from the CDR3, which likely points to a read error. The DNA is left out, because the CDR3 cannot be placed on it with certainty; the CDR3 is given as TCRdb lists it. The chain recombines TRBV29-1 with TRBJ2-7; the DNA was not used to check the table's D call, TRBD1. Germline assignment: CDR1 SQVTM and CDR2 ANQGSEA. The CDR3 is made up of 9 amino acids, end residues included. The CDR3 loop reads CSVESRGCL.

This clonotype was seen repeatedly, ten times or more. The J gene is TRBJ1-5, the V gene TRBV10-3, with a tentative D call TRBD1 (5 bases). Germline CDR1 is ENHRY and CDR2 is SYGVKD. The CDR3 is 14 amino acids. Between the trimmed V and J ends, which lost 2 bases and 4 bases, there was a span of 9 bases. CDR3 DNA sequence: TGTGCCATCAGTGAGGGGACTGATAATCAGCCCCAGCATTTT. It codes for CAISEGTDNQPQHF.

The chain has TRBV6-2 or TRBV6-3 and TRBJ1-3; 11 nucleotides line up with TRBD1. The CDR3 spans 18 residues. V lost 4 bases and J lost 0; bases outside the gene matches: 8. In germline, CDR1 is MNHEY, CDR2 SVGEGT. CDR3 bases: TGTGCCAGCAGTTCGGGACAGGGGGTTCAGTTCTCTGGAAACACCATATATTTT. This sequence encodes CASSSGQGVQFSGNTIYF.

DNA of the CDR3: TGTGCCAGCAATGGTGGGGGGCCCCGTTTCTACGAGCAGTACTTC. It codes for CASNGGGPRFYEQYF. The rearrangement uses TRBV10-3 and TRBJ2-7; possibly TRBD1 or TRBD2 for D (6 bases each). V shed 10 bases and J shed 3 bases, with 22 bases lying between them. The CDR3 has 15 residues. Germline CDR1 ENHRY, CDR2 SYGVKD.

This clonotype showed up many times. The chain uses TRBV29-1 and TRBJ2-7; 9 bases line up with TRBD1. This CDR3 is 13 amino acids long. Unmatched junction bases numbered 7, after V lost 5 bases and J lost 5 bases. Per the germline V gene, CDR1 is SQVTM and CDR2 is ANQGSEA. CDR3 protein: CSVMGQGYHEQYF. The CDR3 nucleotides read TGCAGCGTTATGGGACAGGGTTACCACGAGCAGTACTTC.

In its sample, this clonotype was seen a few times. Compared with germline, one end of the junction differs, possibly owing to a read error. V and J are TRBV10-2 and TRBJ2-7; 10 bases are shared with TRBD1. CDR1 WSHSY and CDR2 SAAADI come from the germline V gene. The CDR3 is made up of 15 amino acids. The CDR3 protein is CASSYAGTGVDEQYF. In DNA form, the CDR3 reads TGTGCCAGCAGTTACGCCGGGACAGGGGTGGACGAGCAGTACTTC.

V and J are TRBV25-1 and TRBJ2-5; tentatively, D is TRBD1 (6 bases). The germline V gene has CDR1 MGHDK and CDR2 SYGVNS. The CDR3 spans 14 residues. Trimming shortened V by 6 bases and J by 2 bases, and 13 bases separated the two germline ends. This CDR3 reads CASRPGQIQETQYF. The DNA for the CDR3 is TGTGCCAGCAGACCAGGACAGATACAAGAGACCCAGTACTTC.

The sample holds a few counts of this clonotype. The chain joins TRBV5-6 to TRBJ2-5; possibly TRBD2 for D (5 bases). The germline V gene has CDR1 SGHDT and CDR2 YYEEEE. Trimming took off 2 bases at V and 8 bases at J, with 13 bases between the two ends. The CDR3 is 13 amino acids. CDR3 sequence: CASSFVTRETQYF. CDR3 nucleotide sequence: TGTGCCAGCAGCTTTGTGACGAGGGAAACCCAGTACTTC.

This clonotype was detected a few times. This sequence joins TRBV2 and TRBJ1-6, with D possibly matching TRBD1 (5 bases). Germline CDR1 SNHLY, CDR2 FYNNEI. There are 16 residues in the CDR3. With 5 bases removed from V and 10 bases from J, the gap between germline ends came to 21 bases. The DNA of the CDR3 is TGTGCCAGCAGTTATCTGTCGGCAGGGTTAACCTCACCCCTCCACTTT. Its protein is CASSYLSAGLTSPLHF.

This clonotype showed up just once. This chain links TRBV24-1 with TRBJ1-5; D is ambiguous. Deletions cut 7 bases from V and 14 bases from J, with 17 bases between. The CDR3 runs 12 residues. CDR1 KGHDR and CDR2 SFDVKD come from the germline V gene. The CDR3 DNA is TGTGCCACCAGCGACGGGGTCTACTACGAGCATTTT. Its translation: CATSDGVYYEHF.